This TCR beta chain was documented in a study of brain T cells in children with intractable seizures. Sequenced by immunoSEQ multiplex PCR; TCRdb stores in-frame clones only, minus some. The table lists about 76,000 clones, just over 90% of them singletons. The CDR3 contains 13 residues. The germline V and J ends were trimmed by 9 bases and 1 base, with 12 bases remaining between them. Germline assignment: CDR1 SGHVS and CDR2 FNYEAQ. Study-wide points: Viral specificity was inferred only from CDR3 similarity; HCMV serostatus was unknown.

Surgery cases with the highest brain T cell transcript signatures were chosen for sequencing. A remark on this clone: Its antigen remains unknown.

This sequence originates from a boy in the first two years of life with tuberous sclerosis and intractable seizures. The chain uses TRBV7-6 and TRBJ1-1; D is ambiguous. The sequenced sample was peripheral blood, obtained at surgery. CDR3 nucleotide sequence: TGTGCCAGTCACAGAGACCAGAACACTGAAGCTTTCTTT. Protein product: CASHRDQNTEAFF.